These 5 T cell receptor beta chains came from one sample sequenced in a study of shared clonotypes between healthy human individuals. This table comes from immunoSEQ multiplex PCR, and its TCRdb copy is limited to in-frame clones, with some not included. The profile shows about 690,000 clones, roughly 88% of them singletons. The sample taken for sequencing was memory CD8+ T cells from PBMCs. As for subset: CD45RO+ cells pooled with CCR7-negative TemRA cells. These receptors came from a man younger than 35 in good health. Some clones in this sample may be carry-over from other donors' samples.

V and J are TRBV6-5 and TRBJ1-2; 12 bases line up with TRBD1. The V segment lost 11 bases and the J segment 8 bases; nucleotides outside the gene matches: 9. CDR3 size: 13 residues. The germline V gene encodes CDR1 MNHEY and CDR2 SVGAGI. The CDR3: CAARDRGLGGYTF. Written as DNA, the CDR3 is TGTGCCGCACGGGACAGGGGGCTCGGGGGCTACACCTTC.

The V and J genes are TRBV12-5 and TRBJ1-1; maybe TRBD1 (6 bases). Trimming removed 1 base at V and 5 bases at J, with 20 bases between. Germline CDR1 LGHNT, CDR2 FRNRAP. The CDR3 has 17 residues. The CDR3: CASGLAYPQGRDTEAFF. The CDR3 region has the DNA TGTGCTAGTGGTTTGGCCTACCCACAGGGCCGGGATACTGAAGCTTTCTTT.

This chain connects TRBV28 to TRBJ1-2, with 7 bases lining up with TRBD1. V lost 3 bases to trimming and J lost 6 bases; unmatched junction nucleotides: 7. Germline V lookup: CDR1 MDHEN, CDR2 SYDVKM. The CDR3 covers 14 residues. The CDR3 DNA reads TGTGCCAGCAGTTTTGGCAGGGGGTACAATGGCTACACCTTC. It encodes CASSFGRGYNGYTF.

V and J are TRBV15 and TRBJ2-2, with 9 positions matching TRBD1. Germline assignment: CDR1 LNHNV and CDR2 YYDKDF (reference sequence). The CDR3 loop spans 12 amino acids. The V and J ends lost 8 bases and 6 bases, in that order; junction bases with no gene match: 1. The CDR3: CATRTGAGELFF. In DNA form, the CDR3 reads TGTGCCACCCGGACAGGGGCCGGGGAGCTGTTTTTT. Using reference TRBV15 and TRBJ2-2 for the parts outside the CDR3, the full variable domain is DAMVIQNPRYQVTQFGKPVTLSCSQTLNHNVMYWYQQKSSQAPKLLFHYYDKDFNNEADTPDNFQSRRPNTSFCFLDIRSPGLGDTAMYLCATRTGAGELFFGEGSRLTVL.

The chain couples TRBV27 to TRBJ2-1; 11 positions match TRBD1. The CDR3 length is 15 residues. From germline, CDR1 is MNHEY and CDR2 SMNVEV (reference sequence). Trimming cost V 8 bases and J 5 bases; bases outside gene matches: 8. This CDR3 reads CASHWDRGANNEQFF. DNA of the CDR3: TGTGCCAGCCACTGGGACAGGGGGGCAAACAATGAGCAGTTCTTC.